These T cell receptor beta chains were read from a single sample in a study of T cells in Graves' hyperthyroidism and ophthalmopathy. From the multiplex PCR reads, TCRdb called clonotypes with MiXCR, one entry per CDR3 protein. The table lists approximately 430,000 distinct CDR3 sequences, roughly 14% of them singletons, with about 13% in the top ten. Sample: blood. Every receptor here comes from a man aged 18 to 30 with Graves' ophthalmopathy. The CDR3 runs from the conserved cysteine through the conserved F or W. D genes are given only for firm matches. Clone size is not always given. Where it is, it says once, few, many or a class for expanded clones.

v_call	j_call	d_call	clone_size	cdr3_nt	cdr3_aa
TRBV7-8	TRBJ2-7	TRBD2	many	TGTGCCAGCAGCTTAGCGGGACTAGCGGGATACGAGCAGTACTTC	CASSLAGLAGYEQYF
TRBV10-3	TRBJ2-3	TRBD2	many	TGTGCCATCAGTACCGGGGGGAGCACAGATACGCAGTATTTT	CAISTGGSTDTQYF
TRBV9	TRBJ2-1	TRBD2	many	TGTGCCAGCAGCACCCTAGCGGGAGGGCCACCCAATGAGCAGTTCTTC	CASSTLAGGPPNEQFF
TRBV7-9	TRBJ1-1	TRBD1	NA	TGTGCCAGCAGCTTAGCGCTGGGGGGACAGGGGCTGAACACTGAAGCTTTCTTT	CASSLALGGQGLNTEAFF
TRBV7-2	TRBJ1-1	NA	few	TGTGCCAGCAGCCCAAACTCATTCCCGAGGAAAGCTTTCTTT	CASSPNSFPRKAFF
TRBV19	TRBJ1-4	NA	NA	TGTGCCAGTAGTATAGACCCGACAGGTTCCTCAACTAATGAAAAACTGTTTTTT	CASSIDPTGSSTNEKLFF
TRBV10-1	TRBJ2-7	TRBD2	many	TGCGCCAGCAGTTCGCTAGCGGGAGGCGAGCAGTACTTC	CASSSLAGGEQYF
TRBV27	TRBJ1-6	NA	many	TGTGCCAGCAGTTTCTCCTATAATTCACCCCTCCACTTT	CASSFSYNSPLHF
TRBV30	TRBJ1-2	NA	many	TGTGCCTGGAGTGGAGGTCCGGGTTATGGCTACACCTTC	CAWSGGPGYGYTF
TRBV20-1	TRBJ2-5	NA	many	TGCAGTGCTATCTCCTTGGTCCAAGAGACCCAGTACTTC	CSAISLVQETQYF
TRBV6-2/TRBV6-3	TRBJ2-3	NA	few	TGTGCCAGCAGTTACGCGGAGAGCACAGATACGCAGTATTTT	CASSYAESTDTQYF
TRBV24-1	TRBJ2-3	NA	few	TGTGCCACCAAACAGGGACGATTTAGCACAGATACGCAGTATTTT	CATKQGRFSTDTQYF
TRBV9	TRBJ2-7	TRBD1	many	TGTGCCAGCAGCGTAGGAGGGACAGGGTCCTACGAGCAGTACTTC	CASSVGGTGSYEQYF
TRBV12-3/TRBV12-4	TRBJ2-3	TRBD1	NA	TGTGCCAGCTGGACAGGTAGCACAGATACGCAGTATTTT	CASWTGSTDTQYF
TRBV2	TRBJ2-1	NA	many	TGTGCCAGCAGTGAACGGCCTACCCTATGGGAGCAGTTCTTC	CASSERPTLWEQFF
TRBV10-3	TRBJ2-7	NA	few	TGTGCCATCAGTGAGACCGGGACCGACTCCTACGAGCAGTACTTC	CAISETGTDSYEQYF
TRBV4-1	TRBJ2-4	TRBD2	few	TGCGCCAGCAGCCAAGTGGCCAGGGAGGGTATTCAGTACTTC	CASSQVAREGIQYF
TRBV10-1	TRBJ2-1	TRBD2	many	TGCGCCAGCAGTGAGTCAGCCAACGGGGGGGATGAGCAGTTCTTC	CASSESANGGDEQFF
TRBV25-1	TRBJ2-7	NA	many	TGTGCCAGCAGTGCGAACAGGGTACCGGGGGACGAGCAGTACTTC	CASSANRVPGDEQYF
TRBV12-3/TRBV12-4	TRBJ2-2	NA	NA	TGTGCCAGCAGCCCCATCCCCGGACCCTACACCGGGGAGCTGTTTTTT	CASSPIPGPYTGELFF
TRBV29-1	TRBJ1-2	NA	many	TGCAGCGTTGAGGGCAGGGGCGCTGGCTACACCTTC	CSVEGRGAGYTF
TRBV10-3	TRBJ2-2	TRBD1	NA	TGTGCCAGCGCTAAGGGACAGGGGAACACCGGGGAGCTGTTTTTT	CASAKGQGNTGELFF
TRBV12-3/TRBV12-4	TRBJ2-1	TRBD1	many	TGTGCCAGCGGCTTCAGGGGGACTGAGCAGTTCTTC	CASGFRGTEQFF
TRBV15	TRBJ2-5	NA	few	TGTGCCACCAGCAGGCGTACAGGGAGGGAGACCCAGTACTTC	CATSRRTGRETQYF
TRBV29-1	TRBJ2-7	NA	NA	TGCAGCGTTGGCGGCAGCGCATGGGAGCAGTACTTC	CSVGGSAWEQYF
TRBV6-4	TRBJ1-1	NA	NA	TGTGCCAGCAGTGACTCCGCGGGGGCGCTCGGCACTGAAGCTTTCTTT	CASSDSAGALGTEAFF
TRBV2	TRBJ1-1	NA	many	TGTGCCAGCAGTGGGCAGCTGAACACTGAAGCTTTCTTT	CASSGQLNTEAFF
TRBV2	TRBJ2-3	NA	many	TGTGCCAGCAGTGAATTGGGCGATACGCAGTATTTT	CASSELGDTQYF
TRBV12-3/TRBV12-4	TRBJ2-2	NA	NA	TGTGCCAGCATGAGGGGGGCCGGGGAGCTGTTTTTT	CASMRGAGELFF
TRBV6-6	TRBJ1-2	NA	few	TGTGCCAGCAGTTACAGGGGAGGCCATGGCTACACCTTC	CASSYRGGHGYTF
TRBV7-4	TRBJ2-7	TRBD2	NA	TGTGCCAGCAGCGAAGCGGGGACTAGCTTTTCGACCGGACCCCGGGGCTACGAGCAGTACTTC	CASSEAGTSFSTGPRGYEQYF
TRBV3-1	TRBJ2-1	TRBD2	many	TGTGCCAGCAGCCCCCCAAGGGCTAGCGGGAGGTCCGCATGGGAGCAGTTCTTC	CASSPPRASGRSAWEQFF
TRBV5-8	TRBJ1-6	TRBD1	few	TGTGCCAGCAGCTTCACAGGGGGCCACTATAATTCACCCCTCCACTTT	CASSFTGGHYNSPLHF
TRBV13	TRBJ1-1	NA	few	TGTGCCAGCAGCTCACAGGGAGAGAACACTGAAGCTTTCTTT	CASSSQGENTEAFF
TRBV29-1	TRBJ2-2	NA	NA	TGCAGCGTTGAGGTTAGGGGGAACACCGGGGAGCTGTTTTTT	CSVEVRGNTGELFF
TRBV2	TRBJ2-2	TRBD1	many	TGTGCCAGCTGGCGGGACAGGGGCTCCCTCGACACCGGGGAGCTGTTTTTT	CASWRDRGSLDTGELFF
TRBV3-1	TRBJ1-1	TRBD1	many	TGTGCCAGCACGCTGGGGCAGGGGGCTTGGACTGAAGCTTTCTTT	CASTLGQGAWTEAFF
TRBV10-3	TRBJ2-4	NA	few	TGTGCCATCAGTGAGGGCACTGTAGCCAAAAACATTCAGTACTTC	CAISEGTVAKNIQYF
TRBV12-3/TRBV12-4	TRBJ2-2	NA	many	TGTGCCAGCAGGTACTCGAACACCGGGGAGCTGTTTTTT	CASRYSNTGELFF
TRBV6-1	TRBJ1-1	NA	few	TGTGCCAGCAGAACTAGGGCAAATCATCGGAACACTGAAGCTTTCTTT	CASRTRANHRNTEAFF
TRBV12-5	TRBJ2-4	TRBD1	many	TGTGCTAGTGGTACGAACCCAGGTCCGGGACAGGGGAGTACCAAAAACATTCAGTACTTC	CASGTNPGPGQGSTKNIQYF
TRBV20-1	TRBJ1-2	TRBD1	many	TGCAGTGCTACCGGGACAGGGGGAAACTATGGCTACACCTTC	CSATGTGGNYGYTF
TRBV18	TRBJ2-5	TRBD2	NA	TGTGCCAGCTCCCCTCGGACTAGCTGGGAAGAGACCCAGTACTTC	CASSPRTSWEETQYF
TRBV25-1	TRBJ2-1	NA	few	TGTGCCAGCAGTGAAGTCAGTAGCTCCATTGAGCAGTTCTTC	CASSEVSSSIEQFF
TRBV28	TRBJ2-7	NA	many	TGTGCCAGCAGTTCCCCCCGGTCGGATTACGAGCAGTACTTC	CASSSPRSDYEQYF
TRBV4-2	TRBJ2-5	NA	NA	TGTGCCAGCAGCCATGGCGACGGGTTCCAAGAGACCCAGTACTTC	CASSHGDGFQETQYF
TRBV10-3	TRBJ1-2	NA	NA	TGTGTCATGCAACAGGTTCTGGGTGGCTACACCTTC	CVMQQVLGGYTF
TRBV5-1	TRBJ2-7	TRBD2	few	TGCGCCAGCAGCTTGGAAGGACTAGCGACCTACAATGAGCAGTACTTC	CASSLEGLATYNEQYF
TRBV18	TRBJ2-3	NA	NA	TGTGCCAGCTCACCCGTGGGAGGGGGAACCTCCACAGATACGCAGTATTTT	CASSPVGGGTSTDTQYF
TRBV7-3	TRBJ2-7	NA	many	TGTGCCAGCAGCTCATATGGGACGACCAGCTCCTACGAGCAGTACTTC	CASSSYGTTSSYEQYF
TRBV20-1	TRBJ2-1	TRBD2	NA	TGCAGTGCTAGAACGCCCGGCGGGGGGAGGAATGAGCAGTTCTTC	CSARTPGGGRNEQFF
TRBV6-5	TRBJ2-1	NA	many	TGTGCCAGCAGTTACCCCCGTGAGCAGTTCTTC	CASSYPREQFF
TRBV10-1	TRBJ2-7	TRBD1	NA	TGCGCCAGCATGAGACAGGGGGCTGATGAGCAGTACTTC	CASMRQGADEQYF
TRBV7-9	TRBJ2-7	TRBD2	NA	TGTGCCAGCAGCTTTCCTAGCGGGGGTTACGAGCAGTACTTC	CASSFPSGGYEQYF
TRBV12-3/TRBV12-4	TRBJ2-7	NA	few	TGTGCCAGCAGGGGGGGGCACTCCTACGAGCAGTACTTC	CASRGGHSYEQYF